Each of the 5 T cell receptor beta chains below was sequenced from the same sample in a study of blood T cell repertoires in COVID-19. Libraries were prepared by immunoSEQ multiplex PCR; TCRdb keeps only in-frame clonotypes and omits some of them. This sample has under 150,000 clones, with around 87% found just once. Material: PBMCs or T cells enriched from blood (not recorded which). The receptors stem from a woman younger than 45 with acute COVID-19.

DNA of the CDR3: TGTGCCAGCAGCTTCGCTTTTGGGACAGGGGATATCTACGAGCAGTACTTC. Translation: CASSFAFGTGDIYEQYF. The J gene is TRBJ2-7, the V gene TRBV7-9; 10 bases are a match to TRBD1. The junction had 11 bases not matched to a gene; V was cut back by 3 bases and J by 3 bases. CDR1 is SEHNR and CDR2 is FQNEAQ in the germline V gene (reference sequence). The CDR3 is 17 residues long.

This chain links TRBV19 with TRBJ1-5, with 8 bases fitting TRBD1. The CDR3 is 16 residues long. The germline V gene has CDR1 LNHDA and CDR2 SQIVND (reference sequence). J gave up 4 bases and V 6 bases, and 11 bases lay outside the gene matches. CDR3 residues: CASSRGPDRVNQPQHF. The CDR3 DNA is TGTGCCAGTAGCCGCGGCCCGGACAGGGTGAATCAGCCCCAGCATTTT.

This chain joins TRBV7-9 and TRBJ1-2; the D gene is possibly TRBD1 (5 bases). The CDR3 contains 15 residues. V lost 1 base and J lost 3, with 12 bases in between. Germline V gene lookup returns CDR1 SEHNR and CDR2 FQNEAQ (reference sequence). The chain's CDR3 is CASSLGQGVDYGYTF. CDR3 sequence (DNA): TGTGCCAGCAGCTTAGGGCAGGGCGTCGACTATGGCTACACCTTC.

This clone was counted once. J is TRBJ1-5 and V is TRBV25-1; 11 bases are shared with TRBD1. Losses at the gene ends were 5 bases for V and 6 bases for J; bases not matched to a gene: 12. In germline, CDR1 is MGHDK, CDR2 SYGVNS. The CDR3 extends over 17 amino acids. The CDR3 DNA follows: TGTGCCAGCAGTCCCCGGACAGGGGGCCGGGTTAGTCAGCCCCAGCATTTT. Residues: CASSPRTGGRVSQPQHF.

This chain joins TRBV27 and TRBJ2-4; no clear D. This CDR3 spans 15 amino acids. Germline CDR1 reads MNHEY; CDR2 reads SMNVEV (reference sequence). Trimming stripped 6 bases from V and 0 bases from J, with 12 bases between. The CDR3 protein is CASRRRFSAKNIQYF. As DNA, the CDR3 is TGTGCCAGCAGGAGAAGATTTTCAGCCAAAAACATTCAGTACTTC.